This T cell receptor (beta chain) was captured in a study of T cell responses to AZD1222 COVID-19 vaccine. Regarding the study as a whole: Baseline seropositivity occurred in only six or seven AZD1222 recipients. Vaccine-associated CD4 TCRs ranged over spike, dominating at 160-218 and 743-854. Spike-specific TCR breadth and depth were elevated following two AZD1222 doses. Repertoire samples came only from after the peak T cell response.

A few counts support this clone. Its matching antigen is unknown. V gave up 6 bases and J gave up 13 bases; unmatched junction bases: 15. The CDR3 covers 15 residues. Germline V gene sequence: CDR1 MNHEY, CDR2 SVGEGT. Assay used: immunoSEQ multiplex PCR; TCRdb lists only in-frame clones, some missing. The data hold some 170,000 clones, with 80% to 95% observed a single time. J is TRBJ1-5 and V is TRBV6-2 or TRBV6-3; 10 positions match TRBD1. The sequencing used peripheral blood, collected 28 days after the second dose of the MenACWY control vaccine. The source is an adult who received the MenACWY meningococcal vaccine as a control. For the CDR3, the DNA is TGTGCCAGCAGCCGTCCCGGGACAGGGGAAGTAAATCAGCATTTT. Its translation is CASSRPGTGEVNQHF.